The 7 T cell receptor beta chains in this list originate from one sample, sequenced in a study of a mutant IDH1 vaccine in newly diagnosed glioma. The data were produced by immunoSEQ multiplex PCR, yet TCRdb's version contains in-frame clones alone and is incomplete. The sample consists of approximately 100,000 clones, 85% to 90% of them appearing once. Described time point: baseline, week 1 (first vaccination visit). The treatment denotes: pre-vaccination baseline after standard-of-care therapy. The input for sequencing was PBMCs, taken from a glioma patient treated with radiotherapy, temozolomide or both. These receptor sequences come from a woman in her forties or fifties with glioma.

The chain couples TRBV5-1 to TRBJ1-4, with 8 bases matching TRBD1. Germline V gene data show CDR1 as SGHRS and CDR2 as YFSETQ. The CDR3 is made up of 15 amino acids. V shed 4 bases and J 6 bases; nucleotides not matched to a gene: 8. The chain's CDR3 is CASSVTGQVDEKLFF. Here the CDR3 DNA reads TGCGCCAGCAGCGTGACGGGACAGGTCGATGAAAAACTGTTTTTT.

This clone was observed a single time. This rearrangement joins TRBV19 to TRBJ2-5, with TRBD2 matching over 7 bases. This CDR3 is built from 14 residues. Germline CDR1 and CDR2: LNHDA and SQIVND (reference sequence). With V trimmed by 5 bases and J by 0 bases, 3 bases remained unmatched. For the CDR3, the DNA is TGTGCCAGTAGTTTTACTAGCGACCAAGAGACCCAGTACTTC. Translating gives CASSFTSDQETQYF.

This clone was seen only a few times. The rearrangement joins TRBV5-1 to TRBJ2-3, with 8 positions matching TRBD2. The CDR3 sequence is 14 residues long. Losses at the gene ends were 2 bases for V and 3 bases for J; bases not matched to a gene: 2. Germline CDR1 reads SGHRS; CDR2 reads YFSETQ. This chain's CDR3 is CASSFSGKTDTQYF. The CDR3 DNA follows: TGCGCCAGCAGCTTTAGCGGGAAAACAGATACGCAGTATTTT.

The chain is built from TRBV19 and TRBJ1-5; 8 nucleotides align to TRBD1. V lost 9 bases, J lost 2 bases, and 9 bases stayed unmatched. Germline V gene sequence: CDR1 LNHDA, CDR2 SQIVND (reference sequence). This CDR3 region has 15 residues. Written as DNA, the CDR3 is TGTGCCAGCCGTTCACAGGGGGGCGGCAATCAGCCCCAGCATTTT. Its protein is CASRSQGGGNQPQHF.

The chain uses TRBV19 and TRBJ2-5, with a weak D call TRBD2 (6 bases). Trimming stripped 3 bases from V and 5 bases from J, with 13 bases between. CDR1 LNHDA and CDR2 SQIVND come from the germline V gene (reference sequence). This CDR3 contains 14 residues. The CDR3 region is CASSIQGGDETQYF. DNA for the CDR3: TGTGCCAGTAGTATTCAAGGAGGGGACGAGACCCAGTACTTC.

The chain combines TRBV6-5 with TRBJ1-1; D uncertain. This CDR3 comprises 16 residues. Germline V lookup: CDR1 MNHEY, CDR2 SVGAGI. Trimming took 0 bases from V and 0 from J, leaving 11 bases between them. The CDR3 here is CASSYSGRIMNTEAFF. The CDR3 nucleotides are TGTGCCAGCAGTTACTCGGGCAGAATAATGAACACTGAAGCTTTCTTT.

The CDR3 nucleotides are TGTGCCAGCAGTGAGGGACAGGGTTTCTATGGCTACACCTTC. Residues: CASSEGQGFYGYTF. This chain uses TRBV6-5 with TRBJ1-2; TRBD1 matches at 9 bases. CDR3 length equals 14 residues. The ends lost 5 bases at V and 4 bases at J; junction bases unmatched: 5. Germline CDR1 is MNHEY and CDR2 is SVGAGI.